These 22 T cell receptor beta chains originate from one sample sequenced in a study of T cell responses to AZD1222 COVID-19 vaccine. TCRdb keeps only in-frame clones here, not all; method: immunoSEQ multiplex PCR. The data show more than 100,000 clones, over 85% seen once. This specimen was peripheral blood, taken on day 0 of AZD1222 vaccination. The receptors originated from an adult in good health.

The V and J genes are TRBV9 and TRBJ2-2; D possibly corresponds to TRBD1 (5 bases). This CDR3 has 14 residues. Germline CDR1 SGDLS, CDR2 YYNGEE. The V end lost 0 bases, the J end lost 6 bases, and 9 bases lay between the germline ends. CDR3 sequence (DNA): TGTGCCAGCAGCGTAGGCTTGGGGCCCGGGGAGCTGTTTTTT. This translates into CASSVGLGPGELFF.

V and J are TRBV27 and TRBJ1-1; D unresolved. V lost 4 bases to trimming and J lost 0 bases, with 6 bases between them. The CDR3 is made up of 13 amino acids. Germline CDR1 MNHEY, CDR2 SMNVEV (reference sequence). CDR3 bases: TGTGCCAGCAGTTATCAGATGAACACTGAAGCTTTCTTT. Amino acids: CASSYQMNTEAFF.

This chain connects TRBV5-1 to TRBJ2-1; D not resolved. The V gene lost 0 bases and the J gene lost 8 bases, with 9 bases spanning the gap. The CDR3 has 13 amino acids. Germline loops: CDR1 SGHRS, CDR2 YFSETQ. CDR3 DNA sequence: TGCGCCAGCAGCTTGGGGGGTGTGGATGAGCAGTTCTTC. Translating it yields CASSLGGVDEQFF.

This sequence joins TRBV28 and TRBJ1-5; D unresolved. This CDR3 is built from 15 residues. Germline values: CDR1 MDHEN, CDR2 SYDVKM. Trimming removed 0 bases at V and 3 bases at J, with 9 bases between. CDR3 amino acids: CASSLWRNDNQPQHF. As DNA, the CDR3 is TGTGCCAGCAGTTTATGGCGGAACGACAATCAGCCCCAGCATTTT.

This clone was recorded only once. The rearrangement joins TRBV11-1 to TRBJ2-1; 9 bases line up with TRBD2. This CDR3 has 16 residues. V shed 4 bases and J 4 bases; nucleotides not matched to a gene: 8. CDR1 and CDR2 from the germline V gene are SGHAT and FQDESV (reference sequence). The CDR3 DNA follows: TGTGCCAGCAGCTGGAGGGTAGCGGGGGCTTACAATGAGCAGTTCTTC. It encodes CASSWRVAGAYNEQFF.

Written as DNA, the CDR3 is TGTGCCAGCAGCCCCGTTATGGGCGGGGGCTACAATGAGCAGTTCTTC. The encoded protein is CASSPVMGGGYNEQFF. V gene TRBV7-9 combines with J gene TRBJ2-1; the match to TRBD2 covers 7 bases. Trimming cost V 5 bases and J 3 bases; bases outside gene matches: 10. The germline gives CDR1 SEHNR, CDR2 FQNEAQ (reference sequence). The CDR3 is made up of 16 amino acids.

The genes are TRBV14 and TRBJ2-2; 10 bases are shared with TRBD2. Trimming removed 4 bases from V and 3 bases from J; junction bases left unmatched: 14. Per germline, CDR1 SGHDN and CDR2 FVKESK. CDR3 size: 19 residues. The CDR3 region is CASSRFSGRASGDTGELFF. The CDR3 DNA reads TGTGCCAGCAGCCGGTTCAGCGGGAGGGCGTCGGGGGACACCGGGGAGCTGTTTTTT.

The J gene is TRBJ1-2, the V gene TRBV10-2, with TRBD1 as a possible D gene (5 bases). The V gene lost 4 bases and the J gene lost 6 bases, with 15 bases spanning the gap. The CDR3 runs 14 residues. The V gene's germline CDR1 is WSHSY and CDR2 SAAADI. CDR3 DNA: TGCGCCAGCAGTGGAAATCAGGGTGGGGATGGCTACACCTTC. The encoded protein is CASSGNQGGDGYTF.

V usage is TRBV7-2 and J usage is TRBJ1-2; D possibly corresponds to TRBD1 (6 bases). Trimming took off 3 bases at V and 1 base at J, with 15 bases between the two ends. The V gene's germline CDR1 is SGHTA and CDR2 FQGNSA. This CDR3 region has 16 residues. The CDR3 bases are TGTGCCAGCAGCTTTGAGGACAGTAGGGATAACTATGGCTACACCTTC. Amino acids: CASSFEDSRDNYGYTF.

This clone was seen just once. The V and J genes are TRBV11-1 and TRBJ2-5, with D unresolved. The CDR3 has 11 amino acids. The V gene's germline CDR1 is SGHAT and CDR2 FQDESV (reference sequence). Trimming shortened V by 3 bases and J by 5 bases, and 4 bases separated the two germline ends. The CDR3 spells CASSFEETQYF. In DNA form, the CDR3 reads TGTGCCAGCAGCTTTGAGGAGACCCAGTACTTC.

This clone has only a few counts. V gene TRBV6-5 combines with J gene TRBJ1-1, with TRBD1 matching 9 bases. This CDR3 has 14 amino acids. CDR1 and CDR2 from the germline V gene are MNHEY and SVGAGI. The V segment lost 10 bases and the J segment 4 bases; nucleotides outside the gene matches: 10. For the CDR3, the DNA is TGTGCCACCAGGGGGACAGGGAGAAGCACTGAAGCTTTCTTT. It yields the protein CATRGTGRSTEAFF.

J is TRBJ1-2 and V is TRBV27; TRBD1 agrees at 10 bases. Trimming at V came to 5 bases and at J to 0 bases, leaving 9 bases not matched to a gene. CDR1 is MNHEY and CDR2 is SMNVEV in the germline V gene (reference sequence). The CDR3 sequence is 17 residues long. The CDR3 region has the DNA TGTGCCAGCAGTCCCCTGGGACAGGGGCCGTCTAACTATGGCTACACCTTC. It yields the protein CASSPLGQGPSNYGYTF.

CDR3 protein: CASSPGLAGVELFF. The CDR3 DNA reads TGTGCCAGCAGCCCGGGACTAGCGGGAGTCGAGCTGTTTTTT. This chain uses TRBV5-4 with TRBJ2-2; 14 bases agree with TRBD2. CDR3 size: 14 residues. Per germline, CDR1 SGHNT and CDR2 YYREEE (reference sequence). V was clipped by 4 bases and J by 11 bases; unmatched bases: 4.

CDR3 coding DNA: TGTGCCAGCTCCAACAGGGGCTCTGGAAACACCATATATTTT. Its protein is CASSNRGSGNTIYF. The rearrangement uses TRBV18 and TRBJ1-3; 7 positions match TRBD1. Trimming cost V 6 bases and J 0 bases; bases outside gene matches: 2. The germline CDR1 and CDR2 sequences are KGHSH and LQKENI. The CDR3 totals 14 residues.

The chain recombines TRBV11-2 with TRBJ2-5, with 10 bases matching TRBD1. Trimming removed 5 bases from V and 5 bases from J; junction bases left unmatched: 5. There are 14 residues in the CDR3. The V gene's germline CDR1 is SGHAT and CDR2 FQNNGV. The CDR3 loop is CASSQGQGPETQYF. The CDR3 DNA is TGTGCCAGCAGCCAGGGACAGGGGCCGGAGACCCAGTACTTC.

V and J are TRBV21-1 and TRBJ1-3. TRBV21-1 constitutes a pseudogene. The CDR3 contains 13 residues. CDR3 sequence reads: CASSKGPGNTIYF. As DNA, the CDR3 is TGTGCCAGCAGCAAGGGACCGGGAAACACCATATATTTT.

CDR3 in DNA: TGTGCCAGCAGCCCCTCTGGAAACACCATATATTTT. Its translation is CASSPSGNTIYF. The chain is built from TRBV3-1 (or the pseudogene TRBV3-2) and TRBJ1-3; no reliable D call. CDR3 length equals 12 residues. The V and J ends lost 4 bases and 0 bases respectively, with 1 base between them. The germline V gene encodes CDR1 LGHDT and CDR2 YNNKEL (reference sequence).

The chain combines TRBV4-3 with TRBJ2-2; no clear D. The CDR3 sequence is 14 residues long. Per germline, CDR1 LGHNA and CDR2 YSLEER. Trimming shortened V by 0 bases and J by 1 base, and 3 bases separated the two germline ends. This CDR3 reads CASSQDRNTGELFF. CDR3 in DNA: TGCGCCAGCAGCCAAGACAGGAACACCGGGGAGCTGTTTTTT.

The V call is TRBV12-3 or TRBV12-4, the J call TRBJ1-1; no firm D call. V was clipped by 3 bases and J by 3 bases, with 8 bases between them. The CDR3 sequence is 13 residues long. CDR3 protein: CASSFRSYTEAFF. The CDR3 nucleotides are TGTGCCAGCAGTTTCCGCAGCTACACTGAAGCTTTCTTT.

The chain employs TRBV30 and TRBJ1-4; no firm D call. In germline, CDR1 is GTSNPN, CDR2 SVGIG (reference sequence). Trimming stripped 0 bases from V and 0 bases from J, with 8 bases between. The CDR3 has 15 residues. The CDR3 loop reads CAWSVTRSTNEKLFF. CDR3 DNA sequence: TGTGCCTGGAGTGTGACTCGATCAACTAATGAAAAACTGTTTTTT.

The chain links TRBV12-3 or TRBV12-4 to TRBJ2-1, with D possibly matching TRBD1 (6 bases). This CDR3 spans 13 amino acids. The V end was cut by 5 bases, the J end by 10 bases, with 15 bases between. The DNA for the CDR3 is TGTGCCAGCAGTCTCGGTCAACAGGGAGAGCAGTTCTTC. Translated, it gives CASSLGQQGEQFF.

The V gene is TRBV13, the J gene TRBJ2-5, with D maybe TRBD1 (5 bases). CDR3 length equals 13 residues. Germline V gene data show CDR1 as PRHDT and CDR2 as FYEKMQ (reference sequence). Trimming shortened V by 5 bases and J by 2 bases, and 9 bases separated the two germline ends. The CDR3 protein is CASSLGRQETQYF. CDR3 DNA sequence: TGTGCCAGCAGCCTGGGGCGGCAAGAGACCCAGTACTTC.